A single TCR beta chain is shown here with its context. This sample stems from a study of blood T cell repertoires in COVID-19. The V and J ends lost 5 bases and 8 bases, in that order; junction bases with no gene match: 7. CDR3 length: 15 amino acids. The germline V gene encodes CDR1 LNHDA and CDR2 SQIVND (reference sequence). Assay: immunoSEQ multiplex PCR; the TCRdb copy retains only in-frame clones and omits some. The sample lists 300,000 to 350,000 clones; around 87% were seen once. The genes are TRBV19 and TRBJ2-1; 12 bases align to TRBD2. The receptor was derived from a man between 18 and 35 years old with active or convalescent COVID-19. The sequenced material came from peripheral blood. CDR3 amino acids: CASSSSGGAGDEQFF. In DNA, the CDR3 is TGTGCCAGTAGTTCTAGCGGGGGGGCCGGAGATGAGCAGTTCTTC.